This TCR beta chain was sequenced for a study of cytomegalovirus exposure and HLA in healthy donors. Findings of the study overall: Compared with the roughly 700-donor mean, an Asian-associated ancestry cluster reportedly had fewer N-insertions, according to a later analysis.

As to this clone: What it binds is unknown.

The ends were cut back, 6 bases at V and 2 bases at J, with 7 bases in the middle. The germline gives CDR1 SGHVS, CDR2 FNYEAQ. The CDR3 covers 12 residues. Vbeta (60) and Jbeta (13) primers were used in the PCR. Repertoires were generated with immunoSEQ multiplex PCR, while TCRdb's copy carries only in-frame clones and drops some. The table records about 59,000 clones, 83% of them present only once. This receptor was obtained from a human donor in good health. The sample taken for sequencing was PBMCs. This chain links TRBV7-6 with TRBJ2-5; no definite D call. The CDR3, as DNA: TGTGCCAGCAGAACAGCACAAGAGACCCAGTACTTC. As protein: CASRTAQETQYF.